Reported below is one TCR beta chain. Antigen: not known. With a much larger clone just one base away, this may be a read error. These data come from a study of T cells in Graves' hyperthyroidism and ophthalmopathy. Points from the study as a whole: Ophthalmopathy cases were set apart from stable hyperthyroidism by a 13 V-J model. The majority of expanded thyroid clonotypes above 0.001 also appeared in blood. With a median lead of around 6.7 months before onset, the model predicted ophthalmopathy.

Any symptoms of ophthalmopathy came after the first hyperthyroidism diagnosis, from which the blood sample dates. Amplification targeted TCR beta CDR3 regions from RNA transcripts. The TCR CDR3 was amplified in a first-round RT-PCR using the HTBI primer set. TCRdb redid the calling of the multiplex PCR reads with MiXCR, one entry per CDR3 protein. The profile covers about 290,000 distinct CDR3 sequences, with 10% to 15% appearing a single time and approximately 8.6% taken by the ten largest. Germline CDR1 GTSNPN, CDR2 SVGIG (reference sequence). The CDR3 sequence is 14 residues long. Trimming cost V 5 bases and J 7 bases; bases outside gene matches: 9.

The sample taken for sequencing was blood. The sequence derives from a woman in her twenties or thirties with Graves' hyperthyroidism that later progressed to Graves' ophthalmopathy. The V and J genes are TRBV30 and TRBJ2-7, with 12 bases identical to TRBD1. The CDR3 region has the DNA TGTGCCTGGTTCCCGGGACAGGGGGCCGATGAGCAGTACTTC. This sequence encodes CAWFPGQGADEQYF.